Listed here is a single T cell receptor beta chain. No antigen is known for it. Sequencing used immunoSEQ multiplex PCR; TCRdb keeps in-frame clones, though not all of them. The sample includes 100,000 to 150,000 clones, roughly nine tenths of them seen just once. This entry belongs to a study of T cell responses to AZD1222 COVID-19 vaccine. Study findings and constraints: There were mostly white British donors and more females than males, and clonal diversity was possibly underestimated.

In germline, CDR1 is KGHSH, CDR2 LQKENI. The CDR3 runs to 12 residues. Trimming stripped 2 bases from V and 8 bases from J, with 4 bases between. The sequencing used peripheral blood, collected 28 days after the second AZD1222 dose. This TCR was sampled from an adult who received the AZD1222 COVID-19 vaccine. The chain is built from TRBV18 and TRBJ1-6; D is unclear. Here the CDR3 DNA reads TGTGCCAGCTCACCAGGGGATTCACCCCTCCACTTT. Translation gives CASSPGDSPLHF.